The 20 T cell receptor beta chains given below trace back to one sample, sequenced in a study of cytomegalovirus exposure and HLA in healthy donors. The study ran its PCR with 60 Vbeta and 13 Jbeta primers. TCRdb's table, derived via immunoSEQ multiplex PCR, lists solely in-frame clones and lacks some. This sample yields 150,000 to 190,000 clones, of which approximately 82% are seen a single time; under 7.5% belongs to the top ten. The source material was PBMCs. All receptors derive from a woman between 45 and 65 years old in good health and CMV-seropositive.

This clone came up a few times. The chain carries TRBV19 and TRBJ1-5, with D hard to call. Trimming left V 3 bases short and J 3 bases short, with 12 bases between. Per germline, CDR1 LNHDA and CDR2 SQIVND (reference sequence). The length of the CDR3 is 15 residues. The CDR3 nucleotides read TGTGCCAGTAGTATTATCGGTTCGAACAATCAGCCCCAGCATTTT. This sequence encodes CASSIIGSNNQPQHF.

This clone was seen more than once but under ten times. The junction departs from the called germline gene at one end, perhaps through a read error. The chain links TRBV7-9 to TRBJ2-1; D remains ambiguous. From germline, CDR1 is SEHNR and CDR2 FQNEAQ (reference sequence). CDR3 length: 10 amino acids. This chain's CDR3 is CSSSRNEQFF. The CDR3 DNA reads TGTTCCAGCAGCCGGAATGAGCAGTTCTTC.

This clone came up a few times. The chain's CDR3 is CASAQLAGGSTDTQYF. Here the CDR3 DNA reads TGCGCCAGCGCACAACTAGCGGGGGGGAGCACAGATACGCAGTATTTT. The chain is built from TRBV5-1 and TRBJ2-3; 13 bases agree with TRBD2. The V segment lost 7 bases and the J segment 0 bases; nucleotides outside the gene matches: 5. This CDR3 region has 16 residues. Looked up from germline, CDR1 is SGHRS and CDR2 is YFSETQ.

The rearrangement joins TRBV4-1 to TRBJ2-3, with TRBD2 as a possible D gene (5 bases). The CDR3 extends over 11 amino acids. Germline V gene data show CDR1 as MGHRA and CDR2 as YSYEKL. Trimming removed 6 bases from V and 4 bases from J, with 5 bases in between. The CDR3: CASRRADTQYF. CDR3 sequence (DNA): TGCGCCAGCAGGAGGGCAGATACGCAGTATTTT.

This clone has only a few counts. The gene calls are TRBV11-2 and TRBJ1-6; D gene uncertain. The CDR3 extends over 13 amino acids. The V end was cut by 5 bases, the J end by 6 bases, with 8 bases between. Germline V gene lookup returns CDR1 SGHAT and CDR2 FQNNGV. The CDR3 reads CASSTGLNSPLHF. Written as DNA, the CDR3 is TGTGCCAGCAGCACCGGACTTAATTCACCCCTCCACTTT.

The gene calls are TRBV4-3 and TRBJ2-2, with a weak D call TRBD1 (5 bases). The CDR3 contains 15 residues. CDR1 and CDR2 (germline): LGHNA, YSLEER. Trimming cost V 4 bases and J 5 bases, with 14 bases left between them. In nucleotides, the CDR3 is TGCGCCAGCAGCCCCCCCGGAAGGGGAACCGGGGAGCTGTTTTTT. It yields the protein CASSPPGRGTGELFF.

This clone was seen only once. The rearrangement uses TRBV27 and TRBJ2-7; TRBD1 is a possible D gene (6 bases). The CDR3 covers 13 residues. Germline CDR1 and CDR2: MNHEY and SMNVEV (reference sequence). V lost 2 bases and J 7 bases, leaving 12 bases between the germline ends. The CDR3 DNA follows: TGTGCCAGCAGTTTACACAGGGCCGGGGAGCAGTACTTC. Encoded protein: CASSLHRAGEQYF.

The CDR3 loop is CASSKTGWDSPLHF. The CDR3, as DNA: TGTGCCAGCAGTAAGACAGGGTGGGATTCACCCCTCCACTTT. This chain uses TRBV6-4 with TRBJ1-6, with 7 bases identical to TRBD1. Germline V gene sequence: CDR1 MRHNA, CDR2 SNTAGT. The length of the CDR3 is 14 residues. Trimming took 5 bases from V and 8 from J; bases not matched to a gene: 6.

The chain combines TRBV4-2 with TRBJ2-1; TRBD1 agrees at 8 bases. V was clipped by 6 bases and J by 8 bases; unmatched bases: 9. Germline CDR1 reads LGHNA; CDR2 reads YNFKEQ. The CDR3 totals 14 residues. CDR3 in DNA: TGTGCCAGCAGGACGGACAGGGAAGGTGATGAGCAGTTCTTC. Translation: CASRTDREGDEQFF.

The chain joins TRBV6-1 to TRBJ2-3, with 7 bases aligning to TRBD2. The germline gives CDR1 MNHNS, CDR2 SASEGT. Unmatched junction bases numbered 6, after V lost 5 bases and J lost 4 bases. The CDR3 totals 14 residues. The CDR3 sequence is CASSQRTRADTQYF. DNA of the CDR3: TGTGCCAGCAGTCAAAGGACTAGGGCAGATACGCAGTATTTT.

This rearrangement joins TRBV19 to TRBJ1-1, with D maybe TRBD1 (6 bases). The germline CDR1 and CDR2 sequences are LNHDA and SQIVND (reference sequence). The CDR3 contains 14 residues. V was trimmed by 5 bases and J by 0 bases, leaving 10 bases between them. The CDR3 region has the DNA TGTGCCAGTAGTCCGGGACATATGAACACTGAAGCTTTCTTT. This codes for CASSPGHMNTEAFF.

The V gene is TRBV11-2, the J gene TRBJ2-1, with TRBD2 identical over 9 bases. The CDR3 sequence is 12 residues long. Germline trimming cut 5 bases from V and 10 bases from J; bases unmatched to any gene: 3. Germline V gene lookup returns CDR1 SGHAT and CDR2 FQNNGV. For the CDR3, the DNA is TGTGCCAGCAGCCCCCTAGCGGGGGAGCAGTTCTTC. Its translation is CASSPLAGEQFF.

The chain combines TRBV11-1 with TRBJ1-1; D is perhaps TRBD1 (6 bases). Germline CDR1 and CDR2: SGHAT and FQDESV (reference sequence). Deletions cut 3 bases from V and 1 base from J, with 12 bases between. The CDR3 length is 15 residues. In nucleotides, the CDR3 is TGTGCCAGCAGCTTGGACAGCTCAGGGAACACTGAAGCTTTCTTT. Translation gives CASSLDSSGNTEAFF.

The chain is built from TRBV4-2 and TRBJ2-7; 8 bases are a match to TRBD1. Unmatched junction bases numbered 5, after V lost 0 bases and J lost 7 bases. CDR3 length equals 14 residues. Germline assignment: CDR1 LGHNA and CDR2 YNFKEQ. CDR3 DNA: TGTGCCAGCAGCCAAGACCAGGGGGCGGGAGAGCAGTACTTC. Its protein product is CASSQDQGAGEQYF.

V usage is TRBV10-1 and J usage is TRBJ1-2; D call uncertain. Trimming removed 8 bases at V and 8 bases at J, with 24 bases between. Germline CDR1 WNHNN, CDR2 SYGVQD (reference sequence). The CDR3 is made up of 15 amino acids. The CDR3 coding sequence is TGCGCCAGCTCGCCAGGTTCGATAGGTCCTATGGGCTACACCTTC. This translates into CASSPGSIGPMGYTF.

V is TRBV5-1 and J is TRBJ1-5, with 7 positions matching TRBD1. CDR1 is SGHRS, CDR2 YFSETQ, per germline. The CDR3 is 18 amino acids. The V segment lost 4 bases and the J segment 5 bases; nucleotides outside the gene matches: 18. CDR3 region: CASSQDPRRGTADQPQHF. DNA for the CDR3: TGCGCCAGCAGCCAAGACCCGAGAAGAGGGACAGCGGATCAGCCCCAGCATTTT.

J is TRBJ1-5 and V is TRBV19; D call uncertain. Per germline, CDR1 LNHDA and CDR2 SQIVND (reference sequence). The CDR3 consists of 15 residues. Between the trimmed V and J ends, which lost 5 bases and 7 bases, there was a span of 18 bases. The CDR3 region is CASSSTGLGGQPQHF. CDR3 coding DNA: TGTGCCAGTAGTTCCACGGGTCTGGGAGGGCAGCCCCAGCATTTT.

J is TRBJ2-7 and V is TRBV13; TRBD2 might be the D (5 bases). The CDR3 covers 14 residues. Between the trimmed V and J ends, which lost 7 bases and 5 bases, there was a span of 18 bases. The germline V gene encodes CDR1 PRHDT and CDR2 FYEKMQ (reference sequence). The CDR3 DNA reads as TGTGCCAGCACCTTCCAGGACTCCCCCCACGAGCAGTACTTC. Translating gives CASTFQDSPHEQYF.

This clone has just a few counts. The CDR3 nucleotides read TGTGCCAGCAGTTACAAGGGAACGGGGACAAATGAGCAGTTCTTC. This gives the protein CASSYKGTGTNEQFF. This chain links TRBV6-5 with TRBJ2-1, with D tentatively TRBD1 (6 bases). This CDR3 comprises 15 residues. Germline CDR1 is MNHEY and CDR2 is SVGAGI. Between the trimmed V and J ends, which lost 2 bases and 7 bases, there was a span of 15 bases.

V gene TRBV19 combines with J gene TRBJ2-1; TRBD2 matches 10 bases. The V gene end was trimmed by 5 bases and the J gene end by 0 bases; junction bases not matched to a gene: 7. Germline V gene sequence: CDR1 LNHDA, CDR2 SQIVND (reference sequence). The CDR3 length is 17 residues. This CDR3 is CASSQLTSGVSYNEQFF. CDR3 bases: TGTGCCAGTAGTCAGCTTACTAGCGGGGTCTCCTACAATGAGCAGTTCTTC.